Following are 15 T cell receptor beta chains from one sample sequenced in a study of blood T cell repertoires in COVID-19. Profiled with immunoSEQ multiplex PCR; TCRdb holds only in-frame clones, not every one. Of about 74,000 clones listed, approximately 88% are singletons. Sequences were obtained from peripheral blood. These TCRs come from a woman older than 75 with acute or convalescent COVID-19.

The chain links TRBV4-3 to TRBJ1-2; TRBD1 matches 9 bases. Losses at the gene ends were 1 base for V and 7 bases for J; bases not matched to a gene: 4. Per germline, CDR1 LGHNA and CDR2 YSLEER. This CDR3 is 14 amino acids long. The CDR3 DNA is TGCGCCAGCAGCCAAGTTGACAGGGGGTTTGGCTACACCTTC. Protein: CASSQVDRGFGYTF.

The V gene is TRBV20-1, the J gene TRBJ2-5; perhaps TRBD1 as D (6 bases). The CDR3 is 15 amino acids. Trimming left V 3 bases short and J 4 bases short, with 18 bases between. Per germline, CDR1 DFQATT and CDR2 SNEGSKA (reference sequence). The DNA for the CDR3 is TGCAGTGCTAGTGAGTCCAGGGGAGTGAGAGAGACCCAGTACTTC. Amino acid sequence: CSASESRGVRETQYF.

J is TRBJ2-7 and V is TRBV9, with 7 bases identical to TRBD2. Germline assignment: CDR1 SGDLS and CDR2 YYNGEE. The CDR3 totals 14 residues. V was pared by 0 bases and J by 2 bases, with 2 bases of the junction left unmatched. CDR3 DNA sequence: TGTGCCAGCAGCGTAGGGGAGGGGACCTACGAGCAGTACTTC. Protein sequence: CASSVGEGTYEQYF.

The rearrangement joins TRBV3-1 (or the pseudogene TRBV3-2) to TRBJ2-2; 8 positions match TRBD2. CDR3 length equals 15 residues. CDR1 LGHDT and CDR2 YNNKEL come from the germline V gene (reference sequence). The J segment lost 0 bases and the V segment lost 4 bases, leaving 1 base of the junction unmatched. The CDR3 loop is CASSLSGANTGELFF. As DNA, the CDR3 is TGTGCCAGCAGCCTTAGCGGGGCGAACACCGGGGAGCTGTTTTTT.

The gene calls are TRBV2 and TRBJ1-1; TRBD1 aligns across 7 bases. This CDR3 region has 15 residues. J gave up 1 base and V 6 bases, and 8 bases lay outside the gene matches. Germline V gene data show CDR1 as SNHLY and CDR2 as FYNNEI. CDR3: CASRGPTGRNTEAFF. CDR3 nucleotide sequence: TGTGCCAGCAGAGGGCCGACAGGGAGGAACACTGAAGCTTTCTTT.

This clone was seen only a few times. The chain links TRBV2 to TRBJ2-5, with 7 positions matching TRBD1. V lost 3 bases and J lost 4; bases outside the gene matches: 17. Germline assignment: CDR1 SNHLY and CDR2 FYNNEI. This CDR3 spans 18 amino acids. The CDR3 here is CASSEGYLSGGEGETQYF. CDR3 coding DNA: TGTGCCAGCAGTGAGGGATATTTATCAGGGGGTGAGGGAGAGACCCAGTACTTC.

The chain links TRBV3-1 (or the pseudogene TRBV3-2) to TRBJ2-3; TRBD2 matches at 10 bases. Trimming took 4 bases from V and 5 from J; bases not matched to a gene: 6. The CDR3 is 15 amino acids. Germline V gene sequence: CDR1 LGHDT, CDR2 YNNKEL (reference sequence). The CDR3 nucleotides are TGTGCCAGCAGCCCAGAGCGGGGGGGTATAGATACGCAGTATTTT. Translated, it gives CASSPERGGIDTQYF.

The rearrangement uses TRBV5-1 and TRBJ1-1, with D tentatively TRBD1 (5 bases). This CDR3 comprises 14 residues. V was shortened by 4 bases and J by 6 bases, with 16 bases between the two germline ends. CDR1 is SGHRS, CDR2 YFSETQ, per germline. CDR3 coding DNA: TGCGCCAGCAGCGCTCGGCCAGGGTCCGCTGAAGCTTTCTTT. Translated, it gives CASSARPGSAEAFF.

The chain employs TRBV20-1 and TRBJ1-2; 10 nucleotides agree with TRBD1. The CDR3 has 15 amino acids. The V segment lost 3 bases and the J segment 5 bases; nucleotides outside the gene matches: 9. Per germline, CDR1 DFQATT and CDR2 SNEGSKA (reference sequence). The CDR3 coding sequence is TGCAGTGCTAGTAGACAGGGGGCATCAGGGTATGGCTACACCTTC. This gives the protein CSASRQGASGYGYTF.

CDR3 sequence: CASSPRRVAGGSYEQYF. The CDR3 coding sequence is TGTGCCAGCAGCCCCCGTAGGGTAGCGGGGGGTTCCTACGAGCAGTACTTC. J is TRBJ2-7 and V is TRBV5-4; 10 bases align to TRBD2. CDR3 length: 17 residues. Germline lookup yields CDR1 SGHNT and CDR2 YYREEE (reference sequence). J lost 1 base, V lost 4 bases, and 11 bases had no gene match.

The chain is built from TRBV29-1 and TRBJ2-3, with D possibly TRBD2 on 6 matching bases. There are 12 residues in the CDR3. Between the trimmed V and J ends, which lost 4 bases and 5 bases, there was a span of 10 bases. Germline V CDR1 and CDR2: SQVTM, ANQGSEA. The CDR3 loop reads CSVVGGGDTQYF. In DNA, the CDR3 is TGCAGCGTTGTGGGAGGCGGAGATACGCAGTATTTT.

The CDR3 nucleotides read TGTGCCAGCAGCGCGGGGTCCCTGAACACTGAAGCTTTCTTT. This translates into CASSAGSLNTEAFF. The V gene is TRBV9, the J gene TRBJ1-1, with no clear D. Looked up from germline, CDR1 is SGDLS and CDR2 is YYNGEE. The CDR3 is 14 amino acids. Trimming stripped 3 bases from V and 0 bases from J, with 9 bases between.

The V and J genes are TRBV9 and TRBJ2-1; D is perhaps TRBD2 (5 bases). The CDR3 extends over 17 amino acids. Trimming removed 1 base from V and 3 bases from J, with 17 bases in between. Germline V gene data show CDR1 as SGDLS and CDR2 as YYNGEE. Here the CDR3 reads CASSVQVSAQLYNEQFF. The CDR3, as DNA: TGTGCCAGCAGCGTACAGGTTAGCGCCCAGCTCTACAATGAGCAGTTCTTC.

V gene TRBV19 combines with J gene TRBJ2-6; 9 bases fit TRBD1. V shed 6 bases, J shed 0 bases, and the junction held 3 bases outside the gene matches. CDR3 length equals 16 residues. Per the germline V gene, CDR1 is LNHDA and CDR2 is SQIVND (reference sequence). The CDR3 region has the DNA TGTGCCAGTAGGGACAGGGGTAGCTCTGGGGCCAACGTCCTGACTTTC. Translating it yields CASRDRGSSGANVLTF.

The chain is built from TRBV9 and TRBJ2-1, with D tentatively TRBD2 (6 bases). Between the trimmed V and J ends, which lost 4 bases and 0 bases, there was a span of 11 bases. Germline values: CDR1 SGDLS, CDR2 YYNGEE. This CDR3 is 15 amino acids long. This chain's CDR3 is CASSPGTRSYNEQFF. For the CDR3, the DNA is TGTGCCAGCAGCCCCGGGACTCGCTCCTACAATGAGCAGTTCTTC.